The 2 T cell receptor beta chains presented below share a single source sample, sequenced in a study of type 1 regulatory T cells. Each CDR3 protein gets one entry after TCRdb re-called the reads with MiXCR. In the table there are fewer than 20,000 distinct CDR3 sequences, approximately 10% of which are singletons. The sample comprised CD4+ T cells, either the whole sample or a sorted fraction (not recorded which). The receptors derive from a human donor in good health.

Notes on this clonotype: At one of its ends the junction is not consistent with the germline gene, which may arise from a read error. This chain joins TRBV6-1 and TRBJ2-1, with 10 nucleotides matching TRBD2. The length of the CDR3 is 16 residues. Germline V lookup: CDR1 MNHNS, CDR2 SASEGT. CDR3 DNA: TGTGCCAGCAGTCCGCGGACTAGCGGCTCCTACGATGAGCAGTTCTTC. Protein sequence: CASSPRTSGSYDEQFF.

In regard to this clonotype: A much bigger clone sits one base away, suggesting this may be a read error. DNA for the CDR3: TGTGCCAGCGGTTTGATTGAGTGGGACCCTTCTAATTCACCCCTCCACTTT. It is translated as CASGLIEWDPSNSPLHF. The J gene is TRBJ1-6, the V gene TRBV28; the D gene is possibly TRBD1 (5 bases). CDR1 and CDR2 (germline): MDHEN, SYDVKM. The CDR3 totals 17 residues.